This T cell receptor (beta chain) was recovered during a study of blood T cell repertoires in COVID-19. Libraries were prepared by immunoSEQ multiplex PCR; TCRdb keeps only in-frame clonotypes and omits some of them. The sample records over 200,000 clones, approximately 80% being singletons. This clone has a single count. V lost 8 bases and J 1 base, leaving 12 bases between the germline ends. The CDR3 covers 14 residues. Germline V gives CDR1 SGHTA, CDR2 FQGNSA. The clonotype was recovered from a woman aged 50 to 60 with acute COVID-19. The rearrangement links TRBV7-2 to TRBJ2-4, with D perhaps TRBD2 (6 bases). Sequenced: PBMCs or T cells enriched from blood (not recorded which). The CDR3 is CASAGGSAKNIQYF. The CDR3 DNA sequence: TGTGCCAGCGCCGGGGGATCGGCCAAAAACATTCAGTACTTC.